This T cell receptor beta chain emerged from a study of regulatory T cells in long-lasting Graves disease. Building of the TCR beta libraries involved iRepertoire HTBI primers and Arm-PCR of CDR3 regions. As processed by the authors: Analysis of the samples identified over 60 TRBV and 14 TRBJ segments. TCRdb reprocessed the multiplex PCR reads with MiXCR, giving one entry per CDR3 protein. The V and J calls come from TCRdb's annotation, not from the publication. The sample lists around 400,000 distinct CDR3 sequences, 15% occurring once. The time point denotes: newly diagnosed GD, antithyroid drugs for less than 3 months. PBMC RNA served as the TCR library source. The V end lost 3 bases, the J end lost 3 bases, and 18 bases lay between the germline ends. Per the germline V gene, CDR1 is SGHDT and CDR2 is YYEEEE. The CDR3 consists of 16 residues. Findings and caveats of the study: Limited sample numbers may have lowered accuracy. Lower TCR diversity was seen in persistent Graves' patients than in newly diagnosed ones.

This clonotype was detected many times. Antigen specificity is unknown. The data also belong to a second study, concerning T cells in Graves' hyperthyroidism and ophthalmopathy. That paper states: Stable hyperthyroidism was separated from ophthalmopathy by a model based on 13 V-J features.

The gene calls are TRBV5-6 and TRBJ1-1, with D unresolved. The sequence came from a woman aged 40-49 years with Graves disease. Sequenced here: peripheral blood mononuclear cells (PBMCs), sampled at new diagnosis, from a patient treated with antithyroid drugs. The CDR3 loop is CASSYLSRRGYTEAFF. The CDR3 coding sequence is TGTGCCAGCAGCTACCTGTCGCGACGCGGGTACACTGAAGCTTTCTTT.